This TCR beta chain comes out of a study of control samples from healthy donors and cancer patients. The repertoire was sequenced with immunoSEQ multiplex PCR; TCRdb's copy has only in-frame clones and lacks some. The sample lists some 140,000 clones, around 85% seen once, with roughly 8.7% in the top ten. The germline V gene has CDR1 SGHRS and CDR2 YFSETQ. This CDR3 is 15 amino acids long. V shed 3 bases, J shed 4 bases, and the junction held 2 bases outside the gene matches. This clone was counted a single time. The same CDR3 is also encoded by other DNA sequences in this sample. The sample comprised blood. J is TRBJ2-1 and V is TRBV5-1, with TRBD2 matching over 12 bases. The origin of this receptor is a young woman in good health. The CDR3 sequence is CASSSTSGSYNEQFF. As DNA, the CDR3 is TGCGCCAGCAGCTCGACTAGCGGGAGTTACAATGAGCAGTTCTTC.